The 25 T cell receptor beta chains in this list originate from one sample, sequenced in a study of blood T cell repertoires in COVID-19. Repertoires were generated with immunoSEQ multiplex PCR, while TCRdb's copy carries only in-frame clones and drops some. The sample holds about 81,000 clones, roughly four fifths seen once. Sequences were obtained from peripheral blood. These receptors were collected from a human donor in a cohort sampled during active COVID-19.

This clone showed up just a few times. CDR3 region: CASGGDQQGGTEAFF. Here the CDR3 DNA reads TGTGCCAGCGGTGGGGATCAACAGGGGGGAACTGAAGCTTTCTTT. The V gene is TRBV7-3, the J gene TRBJ1-1, with 8 bases that match TRBD1. The V segment lost 8 bases and the J segment 5 bases; nucleotides outside the gene matches: 13. This CDR3 is 15 amino acids long. Germline values: CDR1 SGHTA, CDR2 FQGTGA.

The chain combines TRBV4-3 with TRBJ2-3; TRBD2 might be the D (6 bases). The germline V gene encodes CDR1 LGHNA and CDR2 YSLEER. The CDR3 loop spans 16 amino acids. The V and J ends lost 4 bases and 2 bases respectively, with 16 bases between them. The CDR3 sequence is CASSRRGAGPTDTQYF. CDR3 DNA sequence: TGCGCCAGCAGCCGCAGAGGGGCGGGGCCCACAGATACGCAGTATTTT.

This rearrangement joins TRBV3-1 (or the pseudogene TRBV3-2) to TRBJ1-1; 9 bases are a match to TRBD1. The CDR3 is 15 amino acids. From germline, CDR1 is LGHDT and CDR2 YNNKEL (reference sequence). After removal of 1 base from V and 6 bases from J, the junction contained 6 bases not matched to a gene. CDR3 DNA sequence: TGTGCCAGCAGCCAAGGAACAGGGGGCGACTCTGAAGCTTTCTTT. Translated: CASSQGTGGDSEAFF.

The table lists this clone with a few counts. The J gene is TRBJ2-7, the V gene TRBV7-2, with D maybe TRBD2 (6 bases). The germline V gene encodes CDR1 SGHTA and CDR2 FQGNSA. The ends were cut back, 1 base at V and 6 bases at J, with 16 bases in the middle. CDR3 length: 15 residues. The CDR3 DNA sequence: TGTGCCAGCAGCTTAGGGTCCAGCGGGTACTCCGAGCAGTACTTC. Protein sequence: CASSLGSSGYSEQYF.

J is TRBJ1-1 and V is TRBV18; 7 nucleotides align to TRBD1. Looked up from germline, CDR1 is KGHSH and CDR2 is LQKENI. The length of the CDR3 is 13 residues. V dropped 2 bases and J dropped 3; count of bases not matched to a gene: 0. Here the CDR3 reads CASSPGQDTEAFF. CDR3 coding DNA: TGTGCCAGCTCACCAGGACAGGACACTGAAGCTTTCTTT.

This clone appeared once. CDR3 nucleotides: TGTGCCAGCAGTGCCCACAGGGATAGCAATCAGCCCCAGCATTTT. Translating gives CASSAHRDSNQPQHF. This chain links TRBV6-2 or TRBV6-3 with TRBJ1-5, with D tentatively TRBD1 (6 bases). V was trimmed by 5 bases and J by 0 bases, leaving 11 bases between them. Per germline, CDR1 MNHEY and CDR2 SVGEGT. The CDR3 runs 15 residues.

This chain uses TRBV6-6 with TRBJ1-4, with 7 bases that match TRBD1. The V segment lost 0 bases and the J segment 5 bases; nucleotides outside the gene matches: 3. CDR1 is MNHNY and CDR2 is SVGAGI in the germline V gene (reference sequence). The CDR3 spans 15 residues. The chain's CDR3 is CASSYSAGGNEKLFF. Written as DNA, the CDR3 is TGTGCCAGCAGTTACTCAGCAGGGGGGAATGAAAAACTGTTTTTT.

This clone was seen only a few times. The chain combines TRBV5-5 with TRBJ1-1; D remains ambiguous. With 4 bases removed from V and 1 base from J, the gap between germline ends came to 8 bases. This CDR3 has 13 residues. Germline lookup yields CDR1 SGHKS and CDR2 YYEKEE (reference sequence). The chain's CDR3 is CASSAGGNTEAFF. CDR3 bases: TGTGCCAGCAGCGCCGGCGGGAACACTGAAGCTTTCTTT.

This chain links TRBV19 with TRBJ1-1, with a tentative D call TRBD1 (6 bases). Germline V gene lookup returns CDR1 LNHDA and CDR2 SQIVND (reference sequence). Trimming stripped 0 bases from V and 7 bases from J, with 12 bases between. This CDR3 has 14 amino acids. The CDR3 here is CASSIEKRGNEAFF. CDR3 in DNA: TGTGCCAGTAGTATAGAAAAGAGGGGGAATGAAGCTTTCTTT.

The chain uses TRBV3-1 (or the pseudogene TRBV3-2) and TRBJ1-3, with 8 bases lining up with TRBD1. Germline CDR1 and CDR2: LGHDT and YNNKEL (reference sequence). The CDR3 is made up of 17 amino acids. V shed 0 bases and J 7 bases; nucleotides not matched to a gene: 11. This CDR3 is CASSQERGTGDRNTIYF. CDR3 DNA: TGTGCCAGCAGCCAAGAGAGGGGGACAGGAGATAGGAACACCATATATTTT.

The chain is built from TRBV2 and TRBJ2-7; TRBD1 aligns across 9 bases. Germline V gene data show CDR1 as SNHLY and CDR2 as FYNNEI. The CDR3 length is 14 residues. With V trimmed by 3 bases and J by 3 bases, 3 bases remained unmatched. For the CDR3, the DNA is TGTGCCAGCAGTGACACAGGGGGCCTCTACGAGCAGTACTTC. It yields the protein CASSDTGGLYEQYF.

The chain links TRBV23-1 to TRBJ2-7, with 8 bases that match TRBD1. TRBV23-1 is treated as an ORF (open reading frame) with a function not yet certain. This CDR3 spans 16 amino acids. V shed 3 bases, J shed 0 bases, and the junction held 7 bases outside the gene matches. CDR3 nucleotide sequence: TGCGCCAGCAGTCACTCCCGGACAGGGATCTCCTACGAGCAGTACTTC. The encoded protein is CASSHSRTGISYEQYF.

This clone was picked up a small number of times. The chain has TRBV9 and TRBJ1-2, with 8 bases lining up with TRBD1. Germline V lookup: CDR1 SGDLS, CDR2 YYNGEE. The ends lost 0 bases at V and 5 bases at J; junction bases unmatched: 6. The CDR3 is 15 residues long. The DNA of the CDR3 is TGTGCCAGCAGCGTAGAGCCGGGACAGGCGTATGGCTACACCTTC. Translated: CASSVEPGQAYGYTF.

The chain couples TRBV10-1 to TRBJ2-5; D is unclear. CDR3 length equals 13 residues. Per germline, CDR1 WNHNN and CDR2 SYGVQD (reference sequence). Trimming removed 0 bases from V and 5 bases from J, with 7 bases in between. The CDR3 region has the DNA TGCGCCAGCAGTGAGTCGGGCAGTGAGACCCAGTACTTC. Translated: CASSESGSETQYF.

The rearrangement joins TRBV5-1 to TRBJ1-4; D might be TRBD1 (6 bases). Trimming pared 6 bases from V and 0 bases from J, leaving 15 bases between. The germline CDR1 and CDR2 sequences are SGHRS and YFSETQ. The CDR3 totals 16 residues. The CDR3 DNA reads TGCGCCAGCACCCTACAGGGTTCGGCAACTAATGAAAAACTGTTTTTT. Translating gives CASTLQGSATNEKLFF.

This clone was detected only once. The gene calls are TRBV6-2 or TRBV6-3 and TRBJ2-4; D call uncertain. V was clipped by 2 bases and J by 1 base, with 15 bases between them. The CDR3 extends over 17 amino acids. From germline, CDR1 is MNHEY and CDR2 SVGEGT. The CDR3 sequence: CASSYVSGFRAKNIQYF. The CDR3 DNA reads TGTGCCAGCAGTTACGTCTCAGGATTTCGGGCCAAAAACATTCAGTACTTC.

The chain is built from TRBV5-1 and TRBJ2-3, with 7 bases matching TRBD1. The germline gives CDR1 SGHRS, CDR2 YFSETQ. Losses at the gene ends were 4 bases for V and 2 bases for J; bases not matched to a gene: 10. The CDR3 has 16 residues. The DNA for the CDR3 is TGCGCCAGCAGCAGGGACAGCCTTTCGGCCACAGATACGCAGTATTTT. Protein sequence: CASSRDSLSATDTQYF.

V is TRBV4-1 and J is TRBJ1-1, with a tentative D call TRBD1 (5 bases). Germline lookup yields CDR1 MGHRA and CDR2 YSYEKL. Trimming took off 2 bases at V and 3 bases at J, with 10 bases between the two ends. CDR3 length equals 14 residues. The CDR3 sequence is CASSQSSRDTEAFF. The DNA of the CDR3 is TGCGCCAGCAGCCAAAGTAGCAGGGACACTGAAGCTTTCTTT.

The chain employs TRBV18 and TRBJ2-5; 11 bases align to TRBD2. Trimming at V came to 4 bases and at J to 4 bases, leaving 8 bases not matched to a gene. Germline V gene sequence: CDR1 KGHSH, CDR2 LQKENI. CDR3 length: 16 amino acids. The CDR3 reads CASSLYLAGGPETQYF. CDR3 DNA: TGTGCCAGCTCACTATATCTAGCGGGGGGACCAGAGACCCAGTACTTC.

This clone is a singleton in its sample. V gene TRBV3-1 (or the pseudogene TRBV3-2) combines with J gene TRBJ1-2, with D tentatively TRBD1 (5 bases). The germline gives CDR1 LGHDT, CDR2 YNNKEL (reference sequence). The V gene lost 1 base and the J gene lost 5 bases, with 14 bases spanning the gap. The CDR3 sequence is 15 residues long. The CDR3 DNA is TGTGCCAGCAGCCAAGCAGCGGGGGTGAGGTATGGCTACACCTTC. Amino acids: CASSQAAGVRYGYTF.

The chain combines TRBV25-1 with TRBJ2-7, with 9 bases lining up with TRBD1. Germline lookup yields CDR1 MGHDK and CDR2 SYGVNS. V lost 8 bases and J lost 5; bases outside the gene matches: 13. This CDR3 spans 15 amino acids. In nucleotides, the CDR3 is TGTGCCAGCCGACCGCCGGGACAGGGTAGACACGAGCAGTACTTC. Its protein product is CASRPPGQGRHEQYF.

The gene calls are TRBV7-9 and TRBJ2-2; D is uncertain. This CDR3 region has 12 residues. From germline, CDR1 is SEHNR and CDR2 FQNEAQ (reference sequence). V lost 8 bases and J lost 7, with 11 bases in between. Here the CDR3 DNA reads TGTGCCAGCGGCTCCCAGGTCGGGGAGCTGTTTTTT. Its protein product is CASGSQVGELFF.

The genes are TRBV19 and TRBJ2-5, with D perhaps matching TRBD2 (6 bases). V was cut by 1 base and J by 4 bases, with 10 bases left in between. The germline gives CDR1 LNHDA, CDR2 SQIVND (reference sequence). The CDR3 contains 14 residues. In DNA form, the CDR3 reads TGTGCCAGTAGTATAGTTGGGGGGACAGAGACCCAGTACTTC. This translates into CASSIVGGTETQYF.

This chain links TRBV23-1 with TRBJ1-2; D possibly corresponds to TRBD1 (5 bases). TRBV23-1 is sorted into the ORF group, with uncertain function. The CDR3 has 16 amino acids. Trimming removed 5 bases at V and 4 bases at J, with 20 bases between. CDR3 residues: CASSTRDLKDLYGYTF. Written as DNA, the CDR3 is TGCGCCAGCAGTACCCGGGACTTAAAAGACCTCTATGGCTACACCTTC.

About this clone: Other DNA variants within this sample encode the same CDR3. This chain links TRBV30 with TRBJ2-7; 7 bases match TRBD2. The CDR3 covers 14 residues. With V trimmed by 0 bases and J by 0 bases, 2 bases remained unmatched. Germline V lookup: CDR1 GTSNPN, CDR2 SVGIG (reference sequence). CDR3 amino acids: CAWSVGGSSYEQYF. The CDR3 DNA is TGTGCCTGGAGTGTAGGCGGGAGCTCCTACGAGCAGTACTTC.